The text below deals with one T cell receptor beta chain. The antigen is not known. This sample is part of a study of OX40 agonist ivuxolimab in advanced cancers. Study findings and constraints: Both blood CD4+ and CD8+ T cells showed clonal growth by week 6 at 0.1 to 3.0 mg/kg. CD8+ T cells were the subset that, on average, had more expanded clones than CD4+. The authors also found low normalized T-cell clonal expansion in some nonresponders.

Sampling times: baseline, cycle 4 day 1, cycle 7 day 1. From germline, CDR1 is SQVTM and CDR2 ANQGSEA. V lost 7 bases and J lost 6; bases outside the gene matches: 8. The CDR3 covers 12 residues. Data came from immunoSEQ multiplex PCR; TCRdb stores just in-frame clones and leaves some out. The sample contains about 110,000 clones, approximately 90% of which appear only once. This sequence originates from an adult with an advanced solid tumor such as melanoma, head and neck, liver or kidney cancer. J is TRBJ1-2 and V is TRBV29-1, with TRBD1 matching 7 bases. Sample: CD4+ or CD8+ T cells sorted from blood, taken in a trial of the OX40 agonist ivuxolimab. The CDR3 DNA is TGCAGCGCCCGACAGGGAGTAGATGGCTACACCTTC. Translation: CSARQGVDGYTF.